What follows describes a single T cell receptor (beta chain). In the original workflow: Reference gene primer amplification in the assay estimated nucleated cell counts. Data came from immunoSEQ multiplex PCR; TCRdb stores just in-frame clones and leaves some out. The V and J calls and clone size come from that table; D and trimming were worked out from the DNA. Seen here are fewer than 75,000 clones, roughly 80% observed once, and the top ten hold more than 40%. These data are taken from a study of blood T cell repertoires in COVID-19. Study background: Sites across the United States, Italy and Spain contributed samples from acute and convalescent COVID-19.

With 4 bases removed from V and 0 bases from J, the gap between germline ends came to 10 bases. CDR3 length: 15 residues. Germline CDR1 is SGHDT and CDR2 is YYEEEE. The chain employs TRBV5-6 and TRBJ2-2; no firm D call. The sample taken for sequencing was peripheral blood. The clonotype was recovered from a human donor in a cohort sampled during active COVID-19. The CDR3 region has the DNA TGTGCCAGCAGCCCGGTGGTGGCGAACACCGGGGAGCTGTTTTTT. Residues: CASSPVVANTGELFF.